Listed below are T cell receptor beta chains from one sample, sequenced in a study of shared clonotypes between healthy human individuals. Libraries were prepared by immunoSEQ multiplex PCR; TCRdb keeps only in-frame clonotypes and omits some of them. The sample shows some 200,000 clones, roughly 91% of them seen only once. What was sequenced was naive CD4+ T cells sorted from blood. These receptors all stem from a woman aged 25 to 39 in good health. Each CDR3 is given without its conserved first and last residue. Each record gives: V gene, J gene, CDR3 protein.

>TRBV28|TRBJ2-7
ASSLLSYEQY
>TRBV27|TRBJ1-4
ASSGGANEKLF
>TRBV6-1|TRBJ1-1
ASDRGGTEAF
>TRBV19|TRBJ2-2
ASSIGPGNTGELF
>TRBV5-1|TRBJ1-2
ASSLTTGDGYT
>TRBV5-4|TRBJ2-1
ASSPRGGTSGTNEQF
>TRBV11-1|TRBJ2-7
ASSSNWGSASSYEQY
>TRBV5-1|TRBJ2-3
ASSLASHTDTQY
>TRBV6-1|TRBJ1-5
ASSVSGGDQPQH
>TRBV30|TRBJ2-1
AWSLGGDEQF
>TRBV7-3|TRBJ2-1
ASSSDGRRSYNEQF
>TRBV28|TRBJ1-1
ASRPPWASTEAF
>TRBV29-1|NA
SVAGGTGKDEQY
>TRBV7-9|TRBJ1-1
ASRKGQGTEAF
>TRBV28|TRBJ2-7
ASRSGTGTYEQY
>TRBV18|TRBJ2-7
ASFEVAGASYEQY
>TRBV6-7|TRBJ1-5
ASSYSWDREGVVQPQH
>TRBV28|TRBJ1-1
ASRTGNTEAF
>TRBV18|TRBJ1-1
ASSFGANTEAF
>TRBV7-2|TRBJ2-1
ASSFGLAGLDEQF
>TRBV10-1|TRBJ1-3
ASSELPGQGGSGNTIY
>TRBV5-1|TRBJ2-7
ASNKGSGYEQY
>TRBV28|TRBJ2-7
ASSSVVDEQY
>TRBV6-4|TRBJ2-1
ASSDMGQGYNEQF
>TRBV6-5|TRBJ2-7
ATRGRGMFYEQY
>TRBV20-1|NA
SATRSEQY
>TRBV25-1|TRBJ2-2
ASSSGTGELF
>TRBV5-4|TRBJ2-4
ASSLNRATKNIQY
>TRBV18|TRBJ1-3
ASSPASGNTIY
>TRBV28|TRBJ1-3
ASSSGGSGNTIY
>TRBV6-1|TRBJ1-2
ASSGTGGVNYGYT
>TRBV5-1|TRBJ2-7
ASRPVPGQDYEQY
>TRBV18|TRBJ1-5
ASSIGEGGNQPQH
>TRBV11-2|TRBJ2-7
ASSLELGASYEQY
>TRBV5-4|TRBJ2-7
ASSLDISGTPYEQY
>TRBV19|TRBJ1-1
ASSLRQGVPMNTEAF
>TRBV30|TRBJ1-2
AWSPNYGYT
>TRBV6-1|TRBJ2-7
ASSDQESSYEQY
>TRBV1|TRBJ2-1
TSSQDSEAGYRCNNEQF
>TRBV11-2|TRBJ1-1
ASSLTTAAATEVF
>TRBV5-1|TRBJ2-3
ASSLPFPSGRMDTQY
>TRBV25-1|TRBJ1-6
ASSAGLGSPLH
>TRBV28|TRBJ2-7
ASSFFPGQGGAYEQY
>TRBV5-6|TRBJ1-2
ASSLILVRGKGYGYT
>TRBV10-3|TRBJ2-6
AMSLAAYSGANVLT
>TRBV5-4|TRBJ1-2
ASKLAGIAYGYT
>TRBV7-9|TRBJ1-1
ASRLADSPFNTEAF
>TRBV6-5|TRBJ2-5
ASSNPVAETQY
>TRBV7-9|TRBJ2-7
ASSEHRGGMGEQY
>TRBV19|TRBJ1-5
ASSPQPLSNQPQH
>TRBV7-2|TRBJ2-1
ASSRLSASGSEQF
>TRBV10-2|TRBJ1-3
ASSEPTWGNTIY
>TRBV7-9|TRBJ1-3
ASSFSYPGIGNTIY
>TRBV7-8|TRBJ2-6
ASSYGRSGANVLT
>TRBV18|TRBJ1-5
ASSPRREWQPQH
>TRBV7-8|TRBJ1-5
ASSLLFSNQPQH